This T cell receptor beta chain emerged from a study of chemoradiotherapy in HPV16-positive cancers. Whole-study context: Candidate HPV-specific clones and shared TCR motifs came from two HPV16-positive patients.

The assay was immunoSEQ multiplex PCR, and TCRdb's table has in-frame clones only and misses some. The table lists roughly 4,200 clones, 90% to 95% of them singletons. Germline V gene data show CDR1 as KGHSH and CDR2 as LQKENI. V was trimmed by 3 bases and J by 8 bases, leaving 11 bases between them. This CDR3 spans 14 amino acids. Over chemoradiotherapy, repertoires were sampled more than once. Study-level results: During treatment, candidate HPV-specific clones and E7-related motifs expanded in tumor. Functional assays defining HPV-specific T cells used only a couple of HPV16-positive patients.

About this clone: What it binds is not known.

J is TRBJ1-6 and V is TRBV18, with no clear D. Here the sequenced sample was tumor tissue, taken from a patient who underwent chemoradiotherapy. This TCR was recovered from a human donor with HPV-associated anogenital cancer. Here the CDR3 reads CASSPSGSDSPLHF. The DNA for the CDR3 is TGTGCCAGCTCACCGTCGGGTTCAGATTCACCCCTCCACTTT. The full variable domain, its missing parts supplied by reference TRBV18 and TRBJ1-6, is NAGVMQNPRHLVRRRGQEARLRCSPMKGHSHVYWYRQLPEEGLKFMVYLQKENIIDESGMPKERFSAEFPKEGPSILRIQQVVRGDSAAYFCASSPSGSDSPLHFGNGTRLTVT.